This T cell receptor (beta chain) appears in the sequencing data of a study of T cells in women clearing cervical HPV infection. This CDR3 contains 12 residues. The germline CDR1 and CDR2 sequences are ENHRY and SYGVKD. Frequency places this clone as medium-sized (0.01 to 0.1%). Coverage ceases 3 residues before the CDR3 finishes, and the germline J gene fills in the end. TCRdb keeps only in-frame clones here, not all; method: immunoSEQ multiplex PCR. The sample features 45,000 to 50,000 clones, with less than 40% in its top ten. This sequence was found in a woman aged 18 to 75 with a cervical HPV16 infection that either progressed to CIN3+ or cleared (not recorded which). This chain uses TRBV10-3 with TRBJ1-2, with a weak D call TRBD1 (6 bases). Sequencing used blood buffy coat. The part of the CDR3 DNA that was read is TGTGCCATCACCCTAGACAGGAGGGGC. It specifies CAITLDRRG. The entire CDR3 reads CAITLDRRGYTF.